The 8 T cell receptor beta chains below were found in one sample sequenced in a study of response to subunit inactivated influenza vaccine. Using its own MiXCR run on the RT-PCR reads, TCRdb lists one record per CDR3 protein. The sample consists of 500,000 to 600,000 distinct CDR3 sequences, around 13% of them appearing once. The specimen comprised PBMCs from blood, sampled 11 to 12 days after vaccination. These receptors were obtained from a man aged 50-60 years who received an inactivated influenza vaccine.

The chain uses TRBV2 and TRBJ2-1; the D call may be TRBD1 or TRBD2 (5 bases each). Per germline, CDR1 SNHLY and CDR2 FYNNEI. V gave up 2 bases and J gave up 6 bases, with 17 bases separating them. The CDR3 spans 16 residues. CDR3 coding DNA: TGTGCCAGCAGTGAAAATTTGGCTCTTGGGGGCAATGAGCAGTTCTTC. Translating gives CASSENLALGGNEQFF.

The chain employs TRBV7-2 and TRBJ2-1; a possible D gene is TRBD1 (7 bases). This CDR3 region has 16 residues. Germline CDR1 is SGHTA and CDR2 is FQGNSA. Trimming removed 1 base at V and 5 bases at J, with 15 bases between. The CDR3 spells CASSLGLPRGDNEQFF. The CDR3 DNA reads TGTGCCAGCAGCTTAGGTCTTCCCAGGGGGGACAATGAGCAGTTCTTC. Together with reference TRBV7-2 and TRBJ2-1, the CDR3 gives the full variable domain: GAGVSQSPSNKVTEKGKDVELRCDPISGHTALYWYRQSLGQGLEFLIYFQGNSAPDKSGLPSDRFSAERTGGSVSTLTIQRTQQEDSAVYLCASSLGLPRGDNEQFFGPGTRLTVL.

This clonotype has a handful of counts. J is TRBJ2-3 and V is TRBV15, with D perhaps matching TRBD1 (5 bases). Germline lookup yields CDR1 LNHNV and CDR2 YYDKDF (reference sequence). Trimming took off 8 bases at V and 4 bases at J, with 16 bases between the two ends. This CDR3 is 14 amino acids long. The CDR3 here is CATQVHGAADTQYF. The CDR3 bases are TGTGCCACCCAAGTTCATGGGGCCGCAGATACGCAGTATTTT.

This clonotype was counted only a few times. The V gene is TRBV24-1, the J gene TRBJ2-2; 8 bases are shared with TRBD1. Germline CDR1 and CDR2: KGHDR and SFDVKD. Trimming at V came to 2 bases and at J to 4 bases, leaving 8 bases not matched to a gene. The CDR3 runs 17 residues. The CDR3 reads CATSDYTGGRGTGELFF. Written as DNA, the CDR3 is TGTGCCACCAGTGATTATACAGGGGGAAGGGGCACCGGGGAGCTGTTTTTT.

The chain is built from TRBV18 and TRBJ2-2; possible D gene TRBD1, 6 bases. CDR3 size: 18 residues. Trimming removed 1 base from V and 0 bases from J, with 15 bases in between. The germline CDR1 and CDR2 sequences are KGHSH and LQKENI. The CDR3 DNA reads TGTGCCAGCTCACCACTCATTAAAGGGGGTCCGAACACCGGGGAGCTGTTTTTT. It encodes CASSPLIKGGPNTGELFF.

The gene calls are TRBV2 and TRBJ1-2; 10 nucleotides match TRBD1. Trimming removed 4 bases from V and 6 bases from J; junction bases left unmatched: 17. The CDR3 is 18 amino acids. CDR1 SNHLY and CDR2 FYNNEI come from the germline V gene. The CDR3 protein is CASSVSQRTGGFNNGYTF. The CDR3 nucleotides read TGTGCCAGCAGTGTATCACAAAGGACAGGGGGGTTCAACAATGGCTACACCTTC.

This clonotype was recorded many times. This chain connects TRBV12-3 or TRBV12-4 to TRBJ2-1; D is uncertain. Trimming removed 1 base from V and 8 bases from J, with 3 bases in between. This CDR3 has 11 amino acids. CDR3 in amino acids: CASSLVDEQFF. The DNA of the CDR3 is TGTGCCAGCAGTTTAGTGGATGAGCAGTTCTTC.

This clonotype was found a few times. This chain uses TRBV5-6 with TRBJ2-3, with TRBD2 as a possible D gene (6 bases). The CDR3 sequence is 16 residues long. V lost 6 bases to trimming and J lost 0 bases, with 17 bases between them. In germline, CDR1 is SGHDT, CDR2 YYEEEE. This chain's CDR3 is CASTLASGLSTDTQYF. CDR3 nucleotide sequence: TGTGCCAGCACTTTGGCCAGCGGGCTTAGCACAGATACGCAGTATTTT.